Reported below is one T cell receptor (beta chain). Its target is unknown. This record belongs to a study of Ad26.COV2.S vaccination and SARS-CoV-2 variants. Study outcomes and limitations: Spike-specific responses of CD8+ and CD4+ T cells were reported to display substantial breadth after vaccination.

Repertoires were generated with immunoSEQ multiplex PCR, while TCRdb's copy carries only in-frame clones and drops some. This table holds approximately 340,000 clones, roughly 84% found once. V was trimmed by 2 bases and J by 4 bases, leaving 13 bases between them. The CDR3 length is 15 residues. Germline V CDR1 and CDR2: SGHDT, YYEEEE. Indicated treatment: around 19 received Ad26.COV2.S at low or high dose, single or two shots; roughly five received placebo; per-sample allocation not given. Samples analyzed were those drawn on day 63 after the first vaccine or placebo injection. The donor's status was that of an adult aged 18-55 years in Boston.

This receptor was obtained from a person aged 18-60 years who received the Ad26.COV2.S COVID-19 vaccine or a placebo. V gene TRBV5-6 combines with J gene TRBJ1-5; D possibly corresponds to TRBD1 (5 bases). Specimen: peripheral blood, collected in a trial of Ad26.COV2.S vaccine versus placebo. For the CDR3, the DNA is TGTGCCAGCAGCTTTAGGCAGGGTCTTAATCAGCCCCAGCATTTT. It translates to CASSFRQGLNQPQHF.